This is a list of T cell receptor beta chains from one sample in a study of blood T cell repertoires in COVID-19. The data were produced by immunoSEQ multiplex PCR, yet TCRdb's version contains in-frame clones alone and is incomplete. The sample has 150,000 or so clones; 80% are singletons. What was sequenced was peripheral blood. Receptors originate from a man aged 55 to 70 with acute or convalescent COVID-19. The CDR3 runs from the conserved cysteine through the conserved F or W. Fields, in order: V gene, D gene, clone size, J gene, CDR3 DNA, CDR3 protein. The D gene is left open where the match is weak. Rows give clone size only sometimes, using once, few, many, or a class for an expanded clone.

v_gene: TRBV7-2; d_gene: .; abundance: .; j_gene: TRBJ1-2; CDR3nt: TGTGCCAGCAGCTTAGTAGACTATGGCTACACCTTC; CDR3aa: CASSLVDYGYTF
v_gene: TRBV5-4; d_gene: .; abundance: .; j_gene: TRBJ1-2; CDR3nt: TGTGCCAGCAGCTTGAGCGGGGTGTATGGCTACACCTTC; CDR3aa: CASSLSGVYGYTF
v_gene: TRBV5-1; d_gene: TRBD2; abundance: .; j_gene: TRBJ2-1; CDR3nt: TGCGCCAGCCGACTAGCGGGAGCGGTCAATGAGCAGTTCTTC; CDR3aa: CASRLAGAVNEQFF
v_gene: TRBV9; d_gene: TRBD1; abundance: .; j_gene: TRBJ2-1; CDR3nt: TGTGCCAGCAGCGCGGGACAGGGGGCGGGTAATGAGCAGTTCTTC; CDR3aa: CASSAGQGAGNEQFF
v_gene: TRBV7-2; d_gene: .; abundance: .; j_gene: TRBJ2-7; CDR3nt: TGTGCCAGCAGCTTAGGCGGAGGTGGCCTCTACGAGCAGTACTTC; CDR3aa: CASSLGGGGLYEQYF
v_gene: TRBV12-3/TRBV12-4; d_gene: .; abundance: .; j_gene: TRBJ1-2; CDR3nt: TGTGCCAGCAGTTCACAGGGTTTCGGCTACACCTTC; CDR3aa: CASSSQGFGYTF
v_gene: TRBV19; d_gene: .; abundance: .; j_gene: TRBJ1-5; CDR3nt: TGTGCCAGTAGTATGTGGCGCAATCAGCCCCAGCATTTT; CDR3aa: CASSMWRNQPQHF
v_gene: TRBV9; d_gene: .; abundance: .; j_gene: TRBJ1-2; CDR3nt: TGTGCCAGCAGCCCCTCGTCGGGAGACTATGGCTACACCTTC; CDR3aa: CASSPSSGDYGYTF
v_gene: TRBV12-3/TRBV12-4; d_gene: TRBD1; abundance: .; j_gene: TRBJ1-2; CDR3nt: TGTGCCAGCAGTATTGGACAGGGTATAGGCTACACCTTC; CDR3aa: CASSIGQGIGYTF
v_gene: TRBV11-1; d_gene: TRBD2; abundance: .; j_gene: TRBJ2-4; CDR3nt: TGTGCCAGCAGCCCACCTCGGGGGGGCCAAGACATTCAGTACTTC; CDR3aa: CASSPPRGGQDIQYF
v_gene: TRBV5-1; d_gene: TRBD1; abundance: once; j_gene: TRBJ2-3; CDR3nt: TGCGCCAGCAGCTTGGGATGGGACAGGGGGCGCGGAACAGATACGCAGTATTTT; CDR3aa: CASSLGWDRGRGTDTQYF
v_gene: TRBV7-2; d_gene: .; abundance: .; j_gene: TRBJ2-5; CDR3nt: TGTGCCAGCAGCTTAGTGTACCCCATCATTCCGCGAGGGACCCAGTACTTC; CDR3aa: CASSLVYPIIPRGTQYF
v_gene: TRBV7-2; d_gene: TRBD1; abundance: few; j_gene: TRBJ2-3; CDR3nt: TGTGCCAGCAGCCCCCGGACAGGGTTCATCCCCCGAGTCACAGATACGCAGTATTTT; CDR3aa: CASSPRTGFIPRVTDTQYF
v_gene: TRBV7-9; d_gene: TRBD2; abundance: .; j_gene: TRBJ2-3; CDR3nt: TGTGCCAGCAGCTCCGGACTAGCGGGTTCCACAGATACGCAGTATTTT; CDR3aa: CASSSGLAGSTDTQYF
v_gene: TRBV25-1; d_gene: .; abundance: .; j_gene: TRBJ2-2; CDR3nt: TGTGCCAGCAGCCTTGGACTAAACACCGGGGAGCTGTTTTTT; CDR3aa: CASSLGLNTGELFF
v_gene: TRBV7-2; d_gene: TRBD1; abundance: .; j_gene: TRBJ2-7; CDR3nt: TGTGCCAGCAGCCCCGAGACAGGGTCCTACGAGCAGTACTTC; CDR3aa: CASSPETGSYEQYF
v_gene: TRBV28; d_gene: TRBD1; abundance: few; j_gene: TRBJ2-7; CDR3nt: TGTGCCAGCGCATTCCGGGACAGGGGAGCTCAGGGGCAGTACTTC; CDR3aa: CASAFRDRGAQGQYF
v_gene: TRBV7-2; d_gene: TRBD1; abundance: .; j_gene: TRBJ1-6; CDR3nt: TGTGCCAGCAGGCGAGGGACAGGGGGCTATTCACCCCTCCACTTT; CDR3aa: CASRRGTGGYSPLHF
v_gene: TRBV27; d_gene: TRBD1; abundance: .; j_gene: TRBJ2-3; CDR3nt: TGTGCCAGCAGTTTAGGGACAGTAGGTACAGATACGCAGTATTTT; CDR3aa: CASSLGTVGTDTQYF
v_gene: TRBV7-9; d_gene: .; abundance: .; j_gene: TRBJ1-1; CDR3nt: TGTGCCAGCAGCCCGTCGGGACATTCGACGGCTGAAGCTTTCTTT; CDR3aa: CASSPSGHSTAEAFF
v_gene: TRBV6-5; d_gene: TRBD1; abundance: once; j_gene: TRBJ2-7; CDR3nt: TGTGCCAGCAGTAAGGGACAGGGGAGCTCCTACGAGCAGTACTTC; CDR3aa: CASSKGQGSSYEQYF
v_gene: TRBV5-4; d_gene: .; abundance: .; j_gene: TRBJ2-2; CDR3nt: TGTGCCAGCAGCCCGGGGCGGGGCAGAAACACCGGGGAGCTGTTTTTT; CDR3aa: CASSPGRGRNTGELFF